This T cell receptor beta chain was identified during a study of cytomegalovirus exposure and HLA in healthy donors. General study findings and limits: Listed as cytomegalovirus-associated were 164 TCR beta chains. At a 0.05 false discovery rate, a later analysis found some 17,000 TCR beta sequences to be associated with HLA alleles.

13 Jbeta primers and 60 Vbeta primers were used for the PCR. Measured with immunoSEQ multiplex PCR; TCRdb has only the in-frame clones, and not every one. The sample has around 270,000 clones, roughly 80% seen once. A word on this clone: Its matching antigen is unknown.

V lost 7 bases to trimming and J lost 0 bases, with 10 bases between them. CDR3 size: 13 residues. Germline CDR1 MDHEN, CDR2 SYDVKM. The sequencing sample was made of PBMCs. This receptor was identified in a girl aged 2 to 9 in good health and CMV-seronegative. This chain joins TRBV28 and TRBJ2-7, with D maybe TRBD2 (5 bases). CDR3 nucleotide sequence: TGTGCCAGCACAACGGGGATCTCCTACGAGCAGTACTTC. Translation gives CASTTGISYEQYF.